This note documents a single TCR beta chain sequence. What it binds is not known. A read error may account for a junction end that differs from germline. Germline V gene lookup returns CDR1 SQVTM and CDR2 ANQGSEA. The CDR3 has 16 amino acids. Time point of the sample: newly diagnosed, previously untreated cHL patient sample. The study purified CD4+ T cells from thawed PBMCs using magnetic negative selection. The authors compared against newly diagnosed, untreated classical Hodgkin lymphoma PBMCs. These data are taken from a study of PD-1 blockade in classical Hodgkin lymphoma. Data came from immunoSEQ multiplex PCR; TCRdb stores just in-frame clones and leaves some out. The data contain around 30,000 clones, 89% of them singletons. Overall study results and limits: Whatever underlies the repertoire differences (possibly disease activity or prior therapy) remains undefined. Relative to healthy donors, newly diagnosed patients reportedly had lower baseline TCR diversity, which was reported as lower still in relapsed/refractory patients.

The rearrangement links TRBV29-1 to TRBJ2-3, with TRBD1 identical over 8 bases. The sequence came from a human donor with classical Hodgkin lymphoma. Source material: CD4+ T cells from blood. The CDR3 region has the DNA TGCAGCGTTGAGGATGCGTGGGCAGGGGGCACGGATACGCAGTATTTT. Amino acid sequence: CSVEDAWAGGTDTQYF.